This T cell receptor (beta chain) derives from a study of blood T cell repertoires in COVID-19. Study in general: Samples came from the United States, Italy and Spain, spanning acute and convalescent COVID-19. PBMCs, B-cell-depleted T cells, or T cells provided the cDNA or gDNA that made up the material.

CDR1 is SGDLS, CDR2 YYNGEE, per germline. CDR3 length: 12 residues. V was clipped by 4 bases and J by 8 bases, with 12 bases between them. This clone has only a few counts. In the source study's methods: For nucleated cells, counts were estimated from reference gene primer amplification. Assay used: immunoSEQ multiplex PCR; TCRdb lists only in-frame clones, some missing. That table furnishes V, J and clone size, whereas the DNA furnished D and trimming. Counted here are roughly 270,000 clones, nearly 90% occurring once; the ten biggest clones make up about 8.6%. The sequenced sample was peripheral blood. The chain combines TRBV9 with TRBJ1-2; no clear D. This TCR came from a man aged 18 to 29 with active or convalescent COVID-19. The CDR3 protein is CASSSVGRGYTF. CDR3 DNA sequence: TGTGCCAGCAGCTCCGTTGGTCGGGGCTACACCTTC.